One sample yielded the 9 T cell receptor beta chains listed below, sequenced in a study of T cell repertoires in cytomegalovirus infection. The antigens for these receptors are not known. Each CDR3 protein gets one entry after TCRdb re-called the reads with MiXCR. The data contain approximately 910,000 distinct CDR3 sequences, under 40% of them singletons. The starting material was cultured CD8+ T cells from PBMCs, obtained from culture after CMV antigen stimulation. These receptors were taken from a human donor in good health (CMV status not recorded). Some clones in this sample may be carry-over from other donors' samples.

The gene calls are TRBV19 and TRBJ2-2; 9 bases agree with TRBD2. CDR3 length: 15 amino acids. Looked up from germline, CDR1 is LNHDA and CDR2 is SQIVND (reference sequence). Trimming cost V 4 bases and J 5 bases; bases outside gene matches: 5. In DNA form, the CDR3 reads TGTGCCAGTAGTAGAGGGCTAGCGGGGACCGGGGAGCTGTTTTTT. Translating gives CASSRGLAGTGELFF.

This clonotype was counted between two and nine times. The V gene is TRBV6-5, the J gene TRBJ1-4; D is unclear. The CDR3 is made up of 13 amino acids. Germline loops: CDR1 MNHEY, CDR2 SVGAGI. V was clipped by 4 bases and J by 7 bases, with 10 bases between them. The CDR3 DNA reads TGTGCCAGCAGTTGGGGAGTAGGTGAAAAACTGTTTTTT. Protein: CASSWGVGEKLFF.

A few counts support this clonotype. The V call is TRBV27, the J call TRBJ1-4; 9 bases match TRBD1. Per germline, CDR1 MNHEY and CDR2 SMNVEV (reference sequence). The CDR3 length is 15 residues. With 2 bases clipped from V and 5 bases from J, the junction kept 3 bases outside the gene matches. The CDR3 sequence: CASSLRDRVNEKLFF. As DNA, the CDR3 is TGTGCCAGCAGTTTACGGGACAGGGTCAATGAAAAACTGTTTTTT. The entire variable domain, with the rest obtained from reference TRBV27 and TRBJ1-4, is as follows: EAQVTQNPRYLITVTGKKLTVTCSQNMNHEYMSWYRQDPGLGLRQIYYSMNVEVTDKGDVPEGYKVSRKEKRNFPLILESPSPNQTSLYFCASSLRDRVNEKLFFGSGTQLSVL.

The CDR3 nucleotides read TGTGCCAGCAGCTACCTCGGGCAGACACCGGCAGATACGCAGTATTTT. This codes for CASSYLGQTPADTQYF. This chain connects TRBV27 to TRBJ2-3; D not certain. The CDR3 covers 16 residues. V lost 6 bases and J lost 4, with 20 bases in between. Germline V gives CDR1 MNHEY, CDR2 SMNVEV (reference sequence).

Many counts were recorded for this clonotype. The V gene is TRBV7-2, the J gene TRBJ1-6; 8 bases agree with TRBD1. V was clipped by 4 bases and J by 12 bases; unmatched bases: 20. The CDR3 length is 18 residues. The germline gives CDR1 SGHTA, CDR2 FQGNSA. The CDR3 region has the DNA TGTGCCAGCAGCTCGGGGCCTTTTGGCCTGGACAGGGCTAGACCCCTCCACTTT. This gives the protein CASSSGPFGLDRARPLHF.

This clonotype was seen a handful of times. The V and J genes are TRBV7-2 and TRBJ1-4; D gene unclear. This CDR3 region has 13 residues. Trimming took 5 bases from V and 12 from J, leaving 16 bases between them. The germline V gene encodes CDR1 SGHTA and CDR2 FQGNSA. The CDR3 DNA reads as TGTGCCAGCAGCGTGACATTGGGGAAGGAACTGTTTTTT. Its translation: CASSVTLGKELFF.

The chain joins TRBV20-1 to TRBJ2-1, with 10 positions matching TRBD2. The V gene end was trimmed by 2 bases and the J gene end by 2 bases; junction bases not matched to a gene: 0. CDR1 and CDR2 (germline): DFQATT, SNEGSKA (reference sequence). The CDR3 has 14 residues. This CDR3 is CSARTSGAYNEQFF. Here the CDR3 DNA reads TGCAGTGCTAGAACTAGCGGGGCCTACAATGAGCAGTTCTTC.

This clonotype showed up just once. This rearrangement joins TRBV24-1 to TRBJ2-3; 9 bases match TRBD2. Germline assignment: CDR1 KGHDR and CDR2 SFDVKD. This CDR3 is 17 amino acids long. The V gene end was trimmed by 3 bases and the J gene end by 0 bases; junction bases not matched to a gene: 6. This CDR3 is CATSDPSSGGSTDTQYF. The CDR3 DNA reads TGTGCCACCAGTGATCCTAGTAGCGGGGGCAGCACAGATACGCAGTATTTT.

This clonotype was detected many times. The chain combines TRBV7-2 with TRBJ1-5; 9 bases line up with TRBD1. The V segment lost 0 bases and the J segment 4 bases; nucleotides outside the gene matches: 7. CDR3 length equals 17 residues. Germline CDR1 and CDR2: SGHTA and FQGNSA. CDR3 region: CASSLAPGQGFNQPQHF. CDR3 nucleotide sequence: TGTGCCAGCAGCTTAGCTCCGGGACAGGGTTTTAATCAGCCCCAGCATTTT.